The rows below give T cell receptor beta chains drawn from one sample of a study of Graves' ophthalmopathy and Graves' hyperthyroidism. Each CDR3 protein is one row after TCRdb ran MiXCR on the multiplex PCR reads. The sample holds 200,000 to 250,000 distinct CDR3 sequences; about 32% are singletons and the top ten take around 9.8%. The sequenced sample was peripheral blood. Receptors originate from a man aged 50 to 60 with Graves' ophthalmopathy. Both conserved end residues are part of each CDR3. D genes are given only for firm matches. Rows give clone size only sometimes, using once, few, many, or a class for an expanded clone.

v_gene,d_gene,j_gene,abundance,CDR3aa,CDR3nt
TRBV20-1,-,TRBJ1-5,-,CSARVAGDNNQPQHF,TGCAGTGCTAGGGTCGCGGGGGATAACAATCAGCCCCAGCATTTT
TRBV6-5,TRBD1,TRBJ2-7,few,CASSWDRGPEQYF,TGTGCCAGCAGTTGGGACAGGGGGCCCGAGCAGTACTTC
TRBV15,-,TRBJ1-2,-,CATSRDLQGGGYTF,TGTGCCACCAGCAGAGATTTGCAGGGAGGTGGCTACACCTTC
TRBV5-1,-,TRBJ1-1,many,CASSSGRGTEAFF,TGCGCCAGCAGCTCCGGTCGTGGCACTGAAGCTTTCTTT
TRBV29-1,-,TRBJ2-5,many,CSVEGQGQETQYF,TGCAGCGTTGAAGGGCAGGGCCAAGAGACCCAGTACTTC
TRBV27,TRBD2,TRBJ2-7,many,CASSLLAGEGEQYF,TGTGCCAGCAGTTTACTAGCGGGAGAGGGCGAGCAGTACTTC
TRBV12-3/TRBV12-4,-,TRBJ2-2,many,CASSLQTSTGELFF,TGTGCCAGCAGTCTCCAGACCTCCACCGGGGAGCTGTTTTTT
TRBV7-6,-,TRBJ2-7,many,CASSLDPASSSYEQYF,TGTGCCAGCAGCTTAGATCCAGCCTCGAGCTCCTACGAGCAGTACTTC
TRBV6-1,-,TRBJ1-2,many,CASSELGAVANYGYTF,TGTGCCAGCAGTGAATTGGGAGCAGTGGCCAACTATGGCTACACCTTC
TRBV5-4,TRBD1,TRBJ2-5,many,CASSFRGTGGWGETQYF,TGTGCCAGCAGCTTTCGCGGGACAGGGGGCTGGGGGGAGACCCAGTACTTC
TRBV12-3/TRBV12-4,-,TRBJ2-2,many,CASSTPQRNTGELFF,TGTGCCAGCAGTACACCGCAGCGGAACACCGGGGAGCTGTTTTTT
TRBV6-1,-,TRBJ2-2,-,CASSKGTLNTGELFF,TGTGCCAGCAGCAAAGGGACTCTGAACACCGGGGAGCTGTTTTTT
TRBV5-1,-,TRBJ2-6,many,CASSLVQASGANVLTF,TGCGCCAGCAGCTTGGTTCAAGCCTCTGGGGCCAACGTCCTGACTTTC
TRBV19,-,TRBJ2-7,-,CASTSTGTESYEQYF,TGTGCCAGTACTTCTACCGGGACCGAATCCTACGAGCAGTACTTC
TRBV6-2/TRBV6-3,TRBD2,TRBJ2-7,many,CASSYATSEDYEQYF,TGTGCCAGCAGTTACGCGACTAGCGAAGACTACGAGCAGTACTTC
TRBV5-1,-,TRBJ2-5,many,CASSVGLEGTQYF,TGCGCCAGCAGCGTGGGGTTGGAGGGGACCCAGTACTTC
TRBV27,-,TRBJ1-1,once,CASNSGGVSTEAFF,TGTGCCAGCAATTCTGGGGGAGTTAGCACTGAAGCTTTCTTT
TRBV6-2/TRBV6-3,-,TRBJ1-2,many,CASGTEYGYTF,TGTGCCAGCGGGACCGAGTATGGCTACACCTTC
TRBV29-1,-,TRBJ2-7,many,CSVPGQGPSYEQYF,TGCAGCGTTCCGGGGCAGGGGCCTTCCTACGAGCAGTACTTC
TRBV5-1,TRBD1,TRBJ1-3,many,CASSLDRGDTIYF,TGCGCCAGCAGCCTGGACAGGGGCGACACCATATATTTT
TRBV29-1,-,TRBJ2-5,many,CSANGRGETQYF,TGCAGCGCAAACGGGAGAGGGGAGACCCAGTACTTC
TRBV7-9,-,TRBJ2-7,many,CASSPYNYEQYF,TGTGCCAGCAGCCCTTACAACTACGAGCAGTACTTC
TRBV6-2/TRBV6-3,-,TRBJ1-1,-,CASLFSRNTEAFF,TGTGCCAGCCTCTTTAGCCGGAACACTGAAGCTTTCTTT
TRBV19,-,TRBJ1-3,many,CASPDPSGNTIYF,TGTGCCAGTCCCGACCCCTCTGGAAACACCATATATTTT
TRBV6-2/TRBV6-3,-,TRBJ2-4,many,CASNQGPGGDSKNIQYF,TGTGCCAGCAACCAAGGTCCCGGAGGGGACTCCAAAAACATTCAGTACTTC
TRBV12-5,TRBD1,TRBJ1-5,-,CASGLSGTGDNQPQHF,TGTGCTAGTGGTTTGTCGGGGACAGGGGACAATCAGCCCCAGCATTTT
TRBV29-1,TRBD1,TRBJ2-3,many,CSEDRAGTDTQYF,TGCAGCGAGGACAGGGCTGGCACAGATACGCAGTATTTT
TRBV3-1,-,TRBJ1-1,many,CASRGGGVGTEAFF,TGTGCCAGCAGAGGAGGGGGGGTTGGTACTGAAGCTTTCTTT
TRBV7-8,-,TRBJ1-2,many,CASSLRTREFYGYTF,TGTGCCAGCAGCTTAAGGACCAGGGAGTTCTATGGCTACACCTTC
TRBV27,TRBD2,TRBJ2-5,many,CASSWTSGAYQETQYF,TGTGCCAGCAGCTGGACTAGCGGAGCGTACCAAGAGACCCAGTACTTC
TRBV6-4,-,TRBJ1-1,-,CASSDSSLNTEAFF,TGTGCCAGCAGTGACTCGTCCCTGAACACTGAAGCTTTCTTT
TRBV29-1,-,TRBJ2-7,many,CSVEEVPRSGEQYF,TGCAGCGTTGAAGAAGTTCCCAGGTCGGGCGAGCAGTACTTC
TRBV12-3/TRBV12-4,TRBD1,TRBJ1-6,few,CASRDRPGQGEGSPLHF,TGTGCCAGCAGGGACAGGCCGGGACAGGGGGAAGGTTCACCCCTCCACTTT
TRBV7-2,-,TRBJ2-2,many,CASSSTAASNTGELFF,TGTGCCAGCAGCTCGACAGCTGCTTCGAACACCGGGGAGCTGTTTTTT
TRBV28,-,TRBJ2-7,-,CASSWMTSNYEQYF,TGTGCCAGCAGTTGGATGACTAGTAACTACGAGCAGTACTTC
TRBV20-1,TRBD2,TRBJ2-7,many,CGANRGLVYEQYF,TGCGGTGCTAACCGGGGACTAGTCTACGAGCAGTACTTC
TRBV6-2/TRBV6-3,TRBD1,TRBJ2-5,-,CASTTGGWKTQYF,TGTGCCAGCACCACAGGGGGCTGGAAGACCCAGTACTTC
TRBV6-2/TRBV6-3,-,TRBJ2-5,many,CASSRLRADQEGTQYF,TGTGCCAGCAGTAGGTTGAGGGCGGACCAGGAGGGGACCCAGTACTTC
TRBV6-1,-,TRBJ2-7,-,CASSTGRRYEQYF,TGTGCCAGCAGTACAGGGAGGAGATACGAGCAGTACTTC
TRBV29-1,-,TRBJ2-4,-,CSVEASEWDIQYF,TGCAGCGTTGAGGCTTCCGAGTGGGACATTCAGTACTTC